The sequence of this T cell receptor beta chain was determined in a study of T-cell memory formation after mild COVID-19. The CDR3 contains 15 residues. With 4 bases removed from V and 0 bases from J, the gap between germline ends came to 13 bases. Germline CDR1 reads SGHRS; CDR2 reads YFSETQ. This clonotype came up a few times. Its specificity is unknown. TCRdb passed the 5' RACE reads through MiXCR, listing each CDR3 protein once. The table records a few hundred thousand distinct CDR3 sequences, approximately 16% of them present only once. Study-level findings and limits: Later expanders leaned CD4+, whereas clones that contracted between day 15 and 85 were balanced CD4/CD8.

The genes are TRBV5-1 and TRBJ1-1; D may be TRBD1 (6 bases). Material: PBMCs or a T cell subset sorted from them (not recorded which). The sequence derives from a man younger than 30 who had mild COVID-19 (a few samples of this study predate the infection). Cell type and time point are not known. This CDR3 reads CASSNKQGLNTEAFF. DNA for the CDR3: TGCGCCAGCAGCAACAAACAGGGCTTGAACACTGAAGCTTTCTTT.